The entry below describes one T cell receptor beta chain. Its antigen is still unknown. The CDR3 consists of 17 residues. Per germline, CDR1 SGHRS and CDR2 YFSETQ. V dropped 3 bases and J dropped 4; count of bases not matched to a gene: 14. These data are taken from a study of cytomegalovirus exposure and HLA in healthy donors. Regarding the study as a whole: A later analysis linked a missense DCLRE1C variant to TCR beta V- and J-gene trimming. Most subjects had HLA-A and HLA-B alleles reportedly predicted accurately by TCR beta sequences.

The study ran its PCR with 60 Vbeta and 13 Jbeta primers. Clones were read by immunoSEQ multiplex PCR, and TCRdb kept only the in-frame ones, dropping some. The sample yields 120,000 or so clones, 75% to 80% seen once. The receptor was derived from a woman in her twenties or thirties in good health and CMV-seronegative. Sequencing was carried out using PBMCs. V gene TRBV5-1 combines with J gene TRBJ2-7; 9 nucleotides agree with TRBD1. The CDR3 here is CASSSFPPGQGDYEQYF. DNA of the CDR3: TGCGCCAGCAGCTCCTTTCCTCCGGGACAGGGTGATTACGAGCAGTACTTC.